Below, one T cell receptor beta chain is given with its context. This specimen comes from a study of blood T cell repertoires in COVID-19. Method: immunoSEQ multiplex PCR; TCRdb's copy keeps in-frame clones and lacks some. Of 150,000 to 200,000 clones listed, 75% to 90% are singletons. The receptor's source is a man between 60 and 75 years old with acute or convalescent COVID-19. Sequencing used peripheral blood.

This CDR3 reads CASSEARDSGNTIYF. CDR3 sequence (DNA): TGTGCCAGCAGTGAAGCGCGGGACTCTGGAAACACCATATATTTT. The chain is built from TRBV6-1 and TRBJ1-3; D is unresolved. V shed 0 bases and J shed 0 bases, with 6 bases lying between them. This CDR3 is built from 15 residues. The germline V gene has CDR1 MNHNS and CDR2 SASEGT.